Listed below are T cell receptor beta chains from one sample, sequenced in a study of T cell responses to AZD1222 COVID-19 vaccine. The method was immunoSEQ multiplex PCR; TCRdb's version includes in-frame clones alone and lacks a portion of them. The sample gives about 190,000 clones, about nine tenths of which show up once; less than 3% is in the top ten. The input for sequencing was peripheral blood, taken on day 0 of MenACWY control vaccination. These TCRs come from an adult in good health. The CDR3 runs from the conserved cysteine through the conserved F or W. The D gene is left open where the match is weak. Clone size is stated in some rows and not others, as once, few, many or a class when expanded.

J,V,size,D,CDR3,DNA
TRBJ2-1,TRBV6-2/TRBV6-3,NA,NA,CASSFLYNEQFF,TGTGCCAGCAGTTTCCTATACAATGAGCAGTTCTTC
TRBJ2-7,TRBV9,NA,NA,CASSAVAAPLNYEQYF,TGTGCCAGCAGCGCTGTGGCAGCCCCCCTTAACTACGAGCAGTACTTC
TRBJ1-1,TRBV6-1,NA,NA,CASSEEVHTEAFF,TGTGCCAGCAGTGAAGAGGTTCACACTGAAGCTTTCTTT
TRBJ1-1,TRBV24-1,NA,NA,CATSDQGTEAFF,TGTGCCACTAGTGATCAGGGGACTGAAGCTTTCTTT
TRBJ2-7,TRBV25-1,few,NA,CASSEDSAYEQYF,TGTGCCAGCAGCGAGGACTCGGCCTACGAGCAGTACTTC
TRBJ2-2,TRBV5-1,NA,TRBD2,CASNAGDTGELFF,TGCGCCAGCAATGCGGGGGACACCGGGGAGCTGTTTTTT
TRBJ1-5,TRBV6-5,NA,NA,CASSYSGRANQPQHF,TGTGCCAGCAGTTACTCCGGAAGGGCCAATCAGCCCCAGCATTTT
TRBJ1-2,TRBV7-9,NA,NA,CASSSKGRNYGYTF,TGTGCCAGCAGCTCTAAGGGCAGGAACTATGGCTACACCTTC
TRBJ2-1,TRBV4-2,once,TRBD2,CASSRTTGGAGEQFF,TGTGCCAGCAGTCGCACTACCGGGGGGGCGGGTGAGCAGTTCTTC
TRBJ2-6,TRBV7-6,NA,NA,CASSLALSGANVLTF,TGTGCCAGCAGCTTAGCTCTCTCTGGGGCCAACGTCCTGACTTTC
TRBJ1-2,TRBV3-1/TRBV3-2,NA,NA,CASSQGDYGYTF,TGTGCCAGCAGCCAGGGGGACTATGGCTACACCTTC
TRBJ2-6,TRBV30,NA,NA,CAWTIGFAGANVLTF,TGTGCCTGGACGATAGGGTTTGCTGGGGCCAACGTCCTGACTTTC
TRBJ1-2,TRBV28,NA,TRBD1,CASNFDRGYGYTF,TGTGCCAGCAACTTTGACAGGGGATATGGCTACACCTTC
TRBJ1-1,TRBV28,NA,TRBD1,CASSTTGTGWTEAFF,TGTGCCAGCAGTACTACCGGGACAGGGTGGACTGAAGCTTTCTTT
TRBJ2-7,TRBV7-2,NA,TRBD2,CASSFTRDYPPRGSYEQYF,TGTGCCAGCAGCTTCACCCGGGACTACCCGCCTCGGGGCTCCTACGAGCAGTACTTC
TRBJ1-1,TRBV28,NA,NA,CASSLYNENTEAFF,TGTGCCAGCAGTTTATATAACGAGAACACTGAAGCTTTCTTT
TRBJ2-3,TRBV5-1,NA,NA,CASNLGTSTDTQYF,TGCGCCAGCAATTTGGGAACAAGCACAGATACGCAGTATTTT
TRBJ2-7,TRBV12-3/TRBV12-4,once,NA,CASSAGTGEQYF,TGTGCCAGCAGTGCCGGGACGGGCGAGCAGTACTTC
TRBJ1-1,TRBV7-9,NA,TRBD1,CASRKHPGQRNTEAFF,TGTGCCAGCAGGAAACACCCGGGACAGAGGAACACTGAAGCTTTCTTT
TRBJ2-5,TRBV5-4,NA,NA,CASSLEHLGETQYF,TGTGCCAGCAGCTTGGAACATCTTGGGGAGACCCAGTACTTC
TRBJ2-7,TRBV5-6,NA,NA,CASSLDRSAGEQYF,TGTGCCAGCAGCTTGGACCGTTCGGCTGGAGAGCAGTACTTC
TRBJ2-7,TRBV18,NA,TRBD2,CASSPPTSGGTDPYEQYF,TGTGCCAGCTCACCACCGACTAGCGGGGGAACTGACCCCTACGAGCAGTACTTC
TRBJ2-1,TRBV25-1,NA,NA,CASSESGRGWGYNEQFF,TGTGCCAGCAGTGAATCGGGCAGGGGTTGGGGGTACAATGAGCAGTTCTTC
TRBJ2-7,TRBV28,NA,TRBD1,CASSFLSGTGGEQYF,TGTGCCAGCAGTTTTCTCTCCGGGACAGGGGGAGAGCAGTACTTC
TRBJ1-1,TRBV28,NA,NA,CASSLWGYREAFF,TGTGCCAGCAGTTTATGGGGATACAGGGAAGCTTTCTTT
TRBJ1-4,TRBV4-1,NA,TRBD1,CASSQGQGNEKLFF,TGCGCCAGCAGCCAAGGACAGGGTAATGAAAAACTGTTTTTT
TRBJ2-7,TRBV6-5,NA,NA,CASISRVPYEQYF,TGTGCCAGCATCAGCAGGGTTCCCTACGAGCAGTACTTC
TRBJ2-2,TRBV9,few,NA,CASSVDGTGELFF,TGTGCCAGCAGCGTAGACGGCACCGGGGAGCTGTTTTTT
TRBJ2-7,TRBV19,NA,TRBD2,CASSPSGTYEQYF,TGTGCCAGTAGTCCTAGCGGAACCTACGAGCAGTACTTC
TRBJ2-5,TRBV7-9,NA,NA,CASSSIQETQYF,TGTGCCAGCAGCTCCATCCAAGAGACCCAGTACTTC
TRBJ1-1,TRBV28,NA,TRBD1,CASSSGGANTEAFF,TGTGCCAGCAGTTCAGGGGGGGCCAACACTGAAGCTTTCTTT
TRBJ2-7,TRBV7-2,once,TRBD1,CASSSYTGAAYEQYF,TGTGCCAGCAGCTCTTATACAGGGGCGGCCTACGAGCAGTACTTC
TRBJ2-3,TRBV10-2,once,TRBD1,CASIRTGGTDTQYF,TGCGCCAGCATTCGGACAGGGGGCACAGATACGCAGTATTTT
TRBJ2-5,TRBV7-9,NA,NA,CASSLAQTQETQYF,TGTGCCAGCAGCTTGGCTCAGACCCAAGAGACCCAGTACTTC
TRBJ2-7,TRBV5-4,NA,NA,CASSSRLNGNEQYF,TGTGCCAGCAGCTCCAGACTCAACGGGAACGAGCAGTACTTC
TRBJ1-6,TRBV28,NA,TRBD1,CASSEGTGDNSPLHF,TGTGCCAGCAGTGAAGGGACAGGGGATAATTCACCCCTCCACTTT
TRBJ2-1,TRBV28,NA,NA,CASSPSGGDEQFF,TGTGCCAGCAGTCCTTCGGGGGGCGATGAGCAGTTCTTC
TRBJ1-4,TRBV4-1,NA,TRBD1,CASSQGQGAQGLYEKLFF,TGCGCCAGCAGCCAAGGGCAGGGGGCGCAGGGTTTATATGAAAAACTGTTTTTT
TRBJ1-1,TRBV28,NA,NA,CASSLSGLGTEAFF,TGTGCCAGCAGTTTATCTGGGTTGGGCACTGAAGCTTTCTTT
TRBJ1-4,TRBV2,NA,NA,CASTTGNSLNEKLFF,TGTGCCAGCACCACCGGGAACAGTCTTAATGAAAAACTGTTTTTT
TRBJ2-5,TRBV30,once,TRBD2,CAWSVLAGVGVQETQYF,TGTGCCTGGAGTGTACTCGCGGGAGTGGGGGTCCAAGAGACCCAGTACTTC
TRBJ2-1,TRBV5-4,NA,TRBD2,CASSFLAGAGNEQFF,TGTGCCAGCAGCTTTCTAGCGGGGGCGGGGAATGAGCAGTTCTTC
TRBJ1-4,TRBV6-5,NA,NA,CASSFGGGDEKLFF,TGTGCCAGCAGTTTTGGGGGTGGGGACGAAAAACTGTTTTTT